This T cell receptor (beta chain) was identified in a study of CD8 T cells in Susac syndrome. When the RNA was reverse transcribed, random hexamers were used with an input of about 0.5 to 1 ug. Using its own MiXCR run on the immunoSEQ multiplex PCR reads, TCRdb lists one record per CDR3 protein. The profile shows about 200,000 distinct CDR3 sequences, approximately 95% of them singletons. Per the germline V gene, CDR1 is LGHDT and CDR2 is YNNKEL (reference sequence). CDR3 length equals 17 residues. On this clonotype: One junction end disagrees with the germline gene, perhaps due to a read error.

The V gene is TRBV3-1, the J gene TRBJ1-1; 7 bases are shared with TRBD1. The TCR sequence derives from a human donor in good health. Sequenced: CD4+ T cells from PBMCs. CDR3 in DNA: TGTGCCAGCAGTCAAGTCAGCCCGGGGACAGACAACACTGAAGCTTTCTTT. Its protein is CASSQVSPGTDNTEAFF.